This is a list of T cell receptor beta chains from one sample in a study of vaccination and CD4 T cells after COVID-19. No antigen has been assigned to these receptors. MiXCR, applied by TCRdb to the PCR reads, yields one record per CDR3 protein. In the table there are approximately 16,000 distinct CDR3 sequences, about 38% of which are singletons. The specimen sequenced was CD4+ T cells from blood, cultured in vitro. The receptors here all came from a human donor who had recovered from COVID-19. The CDR3 runs from the conserved cysteine through the conserved F or W. The order of the fields is clone size, D gene, J gene, V gene, CDR3 protein, CDR3 DNA. A D gene is named only where the DNA matches it firmly. Clone sizes are given selectively: once, few, many, or a class where the clone is expanded.

clone size: .; D gene: .; J gene: TRBJ2-5; V gene: TRBV20-1; CDR3 protein: CSASGNQETQYF; CDR3 DNA: TGCAGTGCTAGCGGGAACCAAGAGACCCAGTACTTC
clone size: .; D gene: .; J gene: TRBJ1-1; V gene: TRBV2; CDR3 protein: CASGGPHGTEAFF; CDR3 DNA: TGTGCCAGCGGGGGGCCCCACGGCACTGAAGCTTTCTTT
clone size: .; D gene: .; J gene: TRBJ1-1; V gene: TRBV2; CDR3 protein: CARRFRDTEAFF; CDR3 DNA: TGTGCCAGGAGATTCAGAGACACTGAAGCTTTCTTT
clone size: .; D gene: TRBD2; J gene: TRBJ2-1; V gene: TRBV9; CDR3 protein: CASSGGLAAYNEQFF; CDR3 DNA: TGTGCCAGCAGCGGCGGACTAGCGGCCTACAATGAGCAGTTCTTC
clone size: few; D gene: TRBD1; J gene: TRBJ1-2; V gene: TRBV28; CDR3 protein: CASSLWRQGQGYTF; CDR3 DNA: TGTGCCAGCAGTTTATGGCGACAGGGGCAGGGCTACACCTTC
clone size: .; D gene: .; J gene: TRBJ1-1; V gene: TRBV5-1; CDR3 protein: CASSLRVGTEAFF; CDR3 DNA: TGCGCCAGCAGCTTAAGGGTGGGCACTGAAGCTTTCTTT
clone size: few; D gene: .; J gene: TRBJ1-6; V gene: TRBV30; CDR3 protein: CAWSVTPRNSPLHF; CDR3 DNA: TGTGCCTGGAGTGTAACACCAAGGAATTCACCCCTCCACTTT
clone size: few; D gene: TRBD2; J gene: TRBJ2-7; V gene: TRBV20-1; CDR3 protein: CSARQGGRSYEQYF; CDR3 DNA: TGCAGTGCTAGACAGGGCGGGAGGTCCTACGAGCAGTACTTC
clone size: .; D gene: TRBD2; J gene: TRBJ2-3; V gene: TRBV7-2; CDR3 protein: CASSLLSGGGVDTQYF; CDR3 DNA: TGTGCCAGCAGCTTGCTTAGCGGGGGAGGGGTGGATACGCAGTATTTT
clone size: .; D gene: .; J gene: TRBJ2-1; V gene: TRBV20-1; CDR3 protein: CSARGGASSYNEQFF; CDR3 DNA: TGCAGTGCTAGGGGCGGGGCTAGCTCCTACAATGAGCAGTTCTTC
clone size: .; D gene: .; J gene: TRBJ2-7; V gene: TRBV28; CDR3 protein: CASREDGLSEQYF; CDR3 DNA: TGTGCCAGCAGGGAGGACGGGCTCAGCGAGCAGTACTTC
clone size: once; D gene: .; J gene: TRBJ2-2; V gene: TRBV28; CDR3 protein: CASTDGDNTGELFF; CDR3 DNA: TGTGCCAGCACCGACGGAGACAACACCGGGGAGCTGTTTTTT
clone size: few; D gene: TRBD2; J gene: TRBJ2-3; V gene: TRBV20-1; CDR3 protein: CSARPLAGPTDTQYF; CDR3 DNA: TGCAGTGCCCGGCCCCTAGCGGGCCCCACAGATACGCAGTATTTT
clone size: medium-sized; D gene: .; J gene: TRBJ2-5; V gene: TRBV20-1; CDR3 protein: CSAPTRAQETQYF; CDR3 DNA: TGCAGTGCCCCAACTAGGGCACAAGAGACCCAGTACTTC
clone size: .; D gene: .; J gene: TRBJ1-2; V gene: TRBV28; CDR3 protein: CASYALYGYTF; CDR3 DNA: TGTGCCAGCTACGCGTTATATGGCTACACCTTC
clone size: few; D gene: .; J gene: TRBJ1-5; V gene: TRBV12-5; CDR3 protein: CASGFHRSNQPQHF; CDR3 DNA: TGTGCTAGTGGTTTCCACAGGAGCAATCAGCCCCAGCATTTT
clone size: .; D gene: TRBD2; J gene: TRBJ2-7; V gene: TRBV6-5; CDR3 protein: CASSYSPGLAGGAYEQYF; CDR3 DNA: TGTGCCAGCAGTTACAGCCCGGGACTAGCGGGAGGCGCCTACGAGCAGTACTTC
clone size: .; D gene: TRBD1; J gene: TRBJ1-2; V gene: TRBV4-2; CDR3 protein: CASSQGQGALAF; CDR3 DNA: TGTGCCAGCAGCCAAGGACAGGGGGCGTTGGCCTTC
clone size: .; D gene: .; J gene: TRBJ2-1; V gene: TRBV9; CDR3 protein: CASSVVPGGPYNEQFF; CDR3 DNA: TGTGCCAGCAGCGTAGTGCCGGGCGGCCCCTACAATGAGCAGTTCTTC
clone size: .; D gene: .; J gene: TRBJ2-1; V gene: TRBV11-2; CDR3 protein: CASSPLQLALNEQFF; CDR3 DNA: TGTGCCAGCAGCCCCCTCCAACTAGCCCTCAATGAGCAGTTCTTC
clone size: .; D gene: .; J gene: TRBJ2-3; V gene: TRBV12-3/TRBV12-4; CDR3 protein: CASSFGGTTDTQYF; CDR3 DNA: TGTGCCAGCAGTTTTGGTGGTACCACAGATACGCAGTATTTT
clone size: .; D gene: .; J gene: TRBJ1-2; V gene: TRBV28; CDR3 protein: CASSQYRANYGYTF; CDR3 DNA: TGTGCCAGCAGTCAATACAGAGCTAACTATGGCTACACCTTC
clone size: .; D gene: TRBD1; J gene: TRBJ2-5; V gene: TRBV24-1; CDR3 protein: CATSQGPQETQYF; CDR3 DNA: TGTGCCACCTCACAGGGGCCTCAAGAGACCCAGTACTTC
clone size: few; D gene: .; J gene: TRBJ1-2; V gene: TRBV7-9; CDR3 protein: CASSSFGRINYGYTF; CDR3 DNA: TGTGCCAGCAGCTCATTCGGCCGGATTAACTATGGCTACACCTTC
clone size: .; D gene: TRBD2; J gene: TRBJ2-4; V gene: TRBV28; CDR3 protein: CASSSVFSTSGMNGNIQYF; CDR3 DNA: TGTGCCAGCAGTTCCGTGTTTTCTACTAGCGGAATGAATGGAAACATTCAGTACTTC
clone size: .; D gene: TRBD2; J gene: TRBJ2-5; V gene: TRBV20-1; CDR3 protein: CSDRRASGPQETQYF; CDR3 DNA: TGCAGTGACAGAAGGGCTAGCGGACCCCAAGAGACCCAGTACTTC
clone size: .; D gene: .; J gene: TRBJ2-3; V gene: TRBV10-3; CDR3 protein: CAISESGDGTQYF; CDR3 DNA: TGTGCCATCAGTGAGTCGGGGGACGGTACGCAGTATTTT
clone size: few; D gene: .; J gene: TRBJ1-3; V gene: TRBV28; CDR3 protein: CASSPPGGYGNTIYF; CDR3 DNA: TGTGCCAGCAGCCCTCCCGGCGGCTATGGAAACACCATATATTTT
clone size: .; D gene: TRBD1; J gene: TRBJ1-5; V gene: TRBV6-1; CDR3 protein: CASSEGGQGADPQHF; CDR3 DNA: TGTGCCAGCAGTGAAGGGGGACAGGGGGCGGATCCCCAGCATTTT
clone size: few; D gene: .; J gene: TRBJ1-5; V gene: TRBV6-4; CDR3 protein: CASSEQGEGQPQHF; CDR3 DNA: TGTGCCAGCAGTGAACAGGGTGAGGGTCAGCCCCAGCATTTT
clone size: .; D gene: .; J gene: TRBJ2-2; V gene: TRBV7-9; CDR3 protein: CASSFVSRGGLRSTGELFF; CDR3 DNA: TGTGCCAGCAGCTTCGTATCTCGCGGGGGCCTAAGGTCCACCGGGGAGCTGTTTTTT
clone size: .; D gene: TRBD2; J gene: TRBJ2-1; V gene: TRBV28; CDR3 protein: CASSPPPLAGGDEQFF; CDR3 DNA: TGTGCCAGCAGCCCTCCCCCACTAGCGGGAGGGGATGAGCAGTTCTTC
clone size: .; D gene: .; J gene: TRBJ2-5; V gene: TRBV27; CDR3 protein: CASSLQGSIERETQYF; CDR3 DNA: TGTGCCAGCTCACTACAAGGAAGTATCGAAAGGGAGACCCAGTACTTC
clone size: .; D gene: TRBD2; J gene: TRBJ2-7; V gene: TRBV6-1; CDR3 protein: CASSESSGDSYEQYF; CDR3 DNA: TGTGCCAGCAGTGAATCTAGCGGGGACTCCTACGAGCAGTACTTC
clone size: few; D gene: TRBD1; J gene: TRBJ2-7; V gene: TRBV28; CDR3 protein: CASISRDRVGEQYF; CDR3 DNA: TGTGCCAGCATAAGCCGGGACAGGGTGGGTGAGCAGTACTTC
clone size: .; D gene: .; J gene: TRBJ2-3; V gene: TRBV7-9; CDR3 protein: CASSPEQFTDTQYF; CDR3 DNA: TGTGCCAGCAGCCCTGAACAGTTCACAGATACGCAGTATTTT
clone size: .; D gene: .; J gene: TRBJ1-5; V gene: TRBV12-3/TRBV12-4; CDR3 protein: CASSSSWGSHQPQHF; CDR3 DNA: TGTGCCAGCAGTTCTTCATGGGGGAGCCATCAGCCCCAGCATTTT
clone size: .; D gene: TRBD1; J gene: TRBJ1-1; V gene: TRBV6-5; CDR3 protein: CASSYGQGGTEAFF; CDR3 DNA: TGTGCCAGCAGTTACGGACAGGGTGGCACTGAAGCTTTCTTT
clone size: .; D gene: TRBD1; J gene: TRBJ1-2; V gene: TRBV30; CDR3 protein: CAWRPTGNYGYTF; CDR3 DNA: TGTGCCTGGAGACCGACAGGGAACTATGGCTACACCTTC
clone size: .; D gene: TRBD2; J gene: TRBJ2-1; V gene: TRBV9; CDR3 protein: CASSARGAGGGVEQFF; CDR3 DNA: TGTGCCAGCAGCGCCCGAGGAGCGGGAGGAGGTGTTGAGCAGTTCTTC
clone size: .; D gene: .; J gene: TRBJ2-2; V gene: TRBV6-5; CDR3 protein: CASSYPIFRRGPNTGELFF; CDR3 DNA: TGTGCCAGCAGTTACCCGATTTTCCGTCGCGGGCCGAACACCGGGGAGCTGTTTTTT
clone size: .; D gene: .; J gene: TRBJ2-6; V gene: TRBV6-1; CDR3 protein: CASSDSGSGANVLTF; CDR3 DNA: TGTGCCAGCAGCGATAGCGGTTCTGGGGCCAACGTCCTGACTTTC
clone size: .; D gene: TRBD2; J gene: TRBJ2-7; V gene: TRBV19; CDR3 protein: CASSSLPGLRSSYEQYF; CDR3 DNA: TGTGCCAGTAGTTCCCTGCCGGGACTAAGAAGTTCCTACGAGCAGTACTTC
clone size: few; D gene: .; J gene: TRBJ1-2; V gene: TRBV6-1; CDR3 protein: CASSRTHRVYGYTF; CDR3 DNA: TGTGCCAGCAGTCGAACACACAGGGTCTATGGCTACACCTTC
clone size: .; D gene: .; J gene: TRBJ2-1; V gene: TRBV11-2; CDR3 protein: CASSPLSSGFYNEQFF; CDR3 DNA: TGTGCCAGCAGCCCCCTCTCTAGTGGATTCTACAATGAGCAGTTCTTC